This T cell receptor beta chain was captured by sequencing in a study of CD8+ T cells in alopecia areata. Study information: Percent of scalp involved defined treated patients' severity scores. Overall study findings and caveats: An increase in clonality over normal scalp was evident in lesional scalp, especially alopecia totalis/universalis.

This CDR3 is 16 amino acids long. Looked up from germline, CDR1 is MRHNA and CDR2 is SNTAGT. V was cut by 4 bases and J by 0 bases, with 10 bases left in between. This clone came up a few times. What it binds is not known. RNA extraction and reverse transcription yielded cDNA as sequencing template. Produced via immunoSEQ multiplex PCR; TCRdb's table is partial and in-frame only. The sample shows about 210,000 clones, roughly two fifths of them seen only once. Treatment noted: oral pan-JAK inhibitor, 5-10 mg twice daily. From alopecia areata patients, lesional scalp punch biopsies and peripheral blood were collected.

The chain couples TRBV6-4 to TRBJ2-6; possibly TRBD2 for D (6 bases). Source: CD4+ T cells sorted from blood, taken between weeks 30 and 35, from a patient treated with tofacitinib. The TCR was taken from a human donor with alopecia areata. The CDR3 coding sequence is TGTGCCAGCAGTGCCGGAGGGCACTCTGGGGCCAACGTCCTGACTTTC. Encoded protein: CASSAGGHSGANVLTF.